These 27 T cell receptor beta chains originate from one sample sequenced in a study of blood T cell repertoires in COVID-19. The method was immunoSEQ multiplex PCR; TCRdb's version includes in-frame clones alone and lacks a portion of them. The sample lists a few hundred thousand clones, around 83% seen once, with 9.7% in the top ten. Sequencing was done on a sample of peripheral blood. The receptor source for this set is a man aged 50 to 59 with active or convalescent COVID-19.

This rearrangement joins TRBV5-4 to TRBJ2-3, with 9 positions matching TRBD2. Germline V gene lookup returns CDR1 SGHNT and CDR2 YYREEE (reference sequence). The CDR3 runs 17 residues. The ends lost 2 bases at V and 3 bases at J; junction bases unmatched: 10. For the CDR3, the DNA is TGTGCCAGCAGCTTCCGTAGCGGGGGAGGGGTGACAGATACGCAGTATTTT. Translating gives CASSFRSGGGVTDTQYF.

J is TRBJ1-4 and V is TRBV5-5, with 8 bases matching TRBD1. Germline CDR1 SGHKS, CDR2 YYEKEE (reference sequence). Trimming at V came to 4 bases and at J to 7 bases, leaving 12 bases not matched to a gene. The CDR3 covers 16 residues. CDR3 amino acids: CASSRWTGLFGEKLFF. CDR3 nucleotides: TGTGCCAGCAGCCGGTGGACAGGGCTTTTCGGTGAAAAACTGTTTTTT.

The J gene is TRBJ1-4, the V gene TRBV5-4; 7 bases are shared with TRBD1. CDR1 is SGHNT, CDR2 YYREEE, per germline (reference sequence). CDR3 length: 17 amino acids. The trim removed 4 bases at V and 7 bases at J, leaving 16 bases unmatched. The CDR3 protein is CASSPEGDSRVGEKLFF. The CDR3 region has the DNA TGTGCCAGCAGCCCGGAGGGGGACAGCCGAGTAGGTGAAAAACTGTTTTTT.

The chain has TRBV28 and TRBJ2-1, with 12 bases lining up with TRBD1. The V segment lost 6 bases and the J segment 6 bases; nucleotides outside the gene matches: 6. CDR1 is MDHEN and CDR2 is SYDVKM in the germline V gene. The CDR3 is 15 amino acids. CDR3: CASREGQGAANEQFF. The CDR3 bases are TGTGCCAGCAGGGAGGGACAGGGGGCCGCCAATGAGCAGTTCTTC.

V and J are TRBV2 and TRBJ2-7; D is possibly TRBD1 (5 bases). The V end was cut by 7 bases, the J end by 4 bases, with 17 bases between. The germline gives CDR1 SNHLY, CDR2 FYNNEI. The CDR3 spans 14 residues. The CDR3 region is CASTETVAVYEQYF. The CDR3 bases are TGTGCCAGCACCGAGACAGTCGCCGTTTACGAGCAGTACTTC.

The chain combines TRBV29-1 with TRBJ1-5; 7 nucleotides line up with TRBD1. The V gene's germline CDR1 is SQVTM and CDR2 ANQGSEA. V shed 7 bases, J shed 4 bases, and the junction held 10 bases outside the gene matches. The CDR3 length is 14 residues. CDR3 region: CSASSGTVNQPQHF. CDR3 sequence (DNA): TGCAGCGCCAGCTCCGGGACAGTTAATCAGCCCCAGCATTTT.

The V gene is TRBV5-1, the J gene TRBJ1-1; weak D call: TRBD1 (5 bases). Trimming pared 4 bases from V and 0 bases from J, leaving 13 bases between. This CDR3 region has 15 residues. Per germline, CDR1 SGHRS and CDR2 YFSETQ. The CDR3 here is CASSPQGAMNTEAFF. Written as DNA, the CDR3 is TGCGCCAGCAGCCCCCAGGGTGCCATGAACACTGAAGCTTTCTTT.

The gene calls are TRBV7-2 and TRBJ2-7; D perhaps matches TRBD2 (6 bases). Germline-derived CDR1 and CDR2 are SGHTA and FQGNSA. CDR3 size: 13 residues. The V and J ends lost 2 bases and 6 bases respectively, with 11 bases between them. CDR3 loop: CASSLRRRGEQYF. In nucleotides, the CDR3 is TGTGCCAGCAGCTTACGGAGGCGGGGCGAGCAGTACTTC.

V usage is TRBV5-6 and J usage is TRBJ2-7; 9 nucleotides line up with TRBD1. The V gene end was trimmed by 2 bases and the J gene end by 6 bases; junction bases not matched to a gene: 6. The CDR3 spans 14 residues. Germline CDR1 reads SGHDT; CDR2 reads YYEEEE. CDR3 loop: CASSFRDRVPEQYV. In DNA, the CDR3 is TGTGCCAGCAGCTTCCGGGACAGGGTTCCCGAGCAGTACGTC.

The rearrangement joins TRBV18 to TRBJ1-2, with TRBD1 matching 9 bases. With V trimmed by 2 bases and J by 6 bases, 4 bases remained unmatched. CDR1 is KGHSH, CDR2 LQKENI, per germline. The CDR3 totals 14 residues. CDR3 sequence: CASSPGTGRNGYTF. DNA of the CDR3: TGTGCCAGCTCACCAGGGACAGGGAGAAATGGCTACACCTTC.

This clone was seen many times. This chain links TRBV27 with TRBJ2-3, with D possibly TRBD1 on 6 matching bases. The CDR3 runs to 13 residues. The germline gives CDR1 MNHEY, CDR2 SMNVEV (reference sequence). Trimming left V 5 bases short and J 11 bases short, with 17 bases between. The CDR3 DNA sequence: TGTGCCAGCAGTCCCGAAGGACAGACGGGGCAGTATTTT. Translated: CASSPEGQTGQYF.

This clone occurred a few times. This chain connects TRBV7-9 to TRBJ1-3; D is unresolved. V was shortened by 1 base and J by 0 bases, with 10 bases between the two germline ends. The CDR3 extends over 16 amino acids. Germline V gene data show CDR1 as SEHNR and CDR2 as FQNEAQ (reference sequence). CDR3 residues: CASSLGLRSSGNTIYF. The CDR3, as DNA: TGTGCCAGCAGCTTAGGTCTCAGGTCCTCTGGAAACACCATATATTTT. Filled out from reference TRBV7-9 and TRBJ1-3, the complete variable domain reads DTGVSQNPRHKITKRGQNVTFRCDPISEHNRLYWYRQTLGQGPEFLTYFQNEAQLEKSRLLSDRFSAERPKGSFSTLEIQRTEQGDSAMYLCASSLGLRSSGNTIYFGEGSWLTVV.

V is TRBV5-1 and J is TRBJ2-2, with D possibly TRBD2 on 7 matching bases. The CDR3 extends over 17 amino acids. Trimming pared 2 bases from V and 4 bases from J, leaving 18 bases between. Germline CDR1 and CDR2: SGHRS and YFSETQ. For the CDR3, the DNA is TGCGCCAGCAGCTTAATAGTCGGGGGGCAAGGCACCGGGGAGCTGTTTTTT. Protein sequence: CASSLIVGGQGTGELFF.

The rearrangement joins TRBV4-1 to TRBJ1-2, with TRBD1 as a possible D gene (6 bases). Germline V gene lookup returns CDR1 MGHRA and CDR2 YSYEKL. Trimming removed 4 bases from V and 1 base from J, with 10 bases in between. The CDR3 sequence is 14 residues long. DNA for the CDR3: TGCGCCAGCAGCCCCGGACAGCTTAACTATGGCTACACCTTC. As protein: CASSPGQLNYGYTF.

This sequence joins TRBV7-9 and TRBJ2-4; 8 positions match TRBD1. The V segment lost 1 base and the J segment 8 bases; nucleotides outside the gene matches: 7. This CDR3 contains 15 residues. Germline V lookup: CDR1 SEHNR, CDR2 FQNEAQ (reference sequence). CDR3 sequence reads: CASSLVGRGHDIQYF. DNA of the CDR3: TGTGCCAGCAGCTTAGTAGGCAGGGGGCATGACATTCAGTACTTC.

This clone has at least ten counts. The CDR3 DNA sequence: TGCGCCAGCAGCGCAGGACTAGCGGGAGGGAACTACAATGAGCAGTTCTTC. Translation gives CASSAGLAGGNYNEQFF. This chain uses TRBV5-1 with TRBJ2-1; the match to TRBD2 covers 15 bases. The V gene's germline CDR1 is SGHRS and CDR2 YFSETQ. J lost 3 bases, V lost 4 bases, and 5 bases had no gene match. The CDR3 loop spans 17 amino acids. The full variable domain, with the rest looked up from reference TRBV5-1 and TRBJ2-1, is KAGVTQTPRYLIKTRGQQVTLSCSPISGHRSVSWYQQTPGQGLQFLFEYFSETQRNKGNFPGRFSGRQFSNSRSEMNVSTLELGDSALYLCASSAGLAGGNYNEQFFGPGTRLTVL.

J is TRBJ2-3 and V is TRBV2, with 10 bases lining up with TRBD2. J was trimmed by 1 base and V by 6 bases; bases with no gene match: 4. Looked up from germline, CDR1 is SNHLY and CDR2 is FYNNEI. The CDR3 is made up of 15 amino acids. The CDR3 spells CASRDLAGGTDTQYF. DNA for the CDR3: TGTGCCAGCAGAGATCTAGCGGGGGGCACAGATACGCAGTATTTT.

V usage is TRBV7-2 and J usage is TRBJ1-2; unclear D gene. The CDR3 is 13 amino acids. CDR1 is SGHTA and CDR2 is FQGNSA in the germline V gene. V lost 1 base and J lost 3, with 6 bases in between. CDR3 sequence (DNA): TGTGCCAGCAGCTTAGTCCGGGACTATGGCTACACCTTC. Translating it yields CASSLVRDYGYTF.

CDR3 nucleotide sequence: TGCGCCAGCGGAGAAGGACAGCTGAACACTGAAGCTTTCTTT. Translation gives CASGEGQLNTEAFF. V is TRBV5-1 and J is TRBJ1-1, with D possibly being TRBD1 (6 bases). The germline V gene encodes CDR1 SGHRS and CDR2 YFSETQ. This CDR3 spans 14 amino acids. Trimming stripped 7 bases from V and 0 bases from J, with 13 bases between.

The chain carries TRBV7-8 and TRBJ1-1; D is uncertain. The germline V gene encodes CDR1 SGHVS and CDR2 FQNEAQ. This CDR3 spans 14 amino acids. Trimming pared 1 base from V and 1 base from J, leaving 7 bases between. The CDR3 region is CASSLVAGNTEAFF. CDR3 nucleotides: TGTGCCAGCAGCTTAGTTGCGGGGAACACTGAAGCTTTCTTT.

This clone was recorded once. J is TRBJ1-2 and V is TRBV28, with a possible D match to TRBD1 (5 bases). Trimming removed 6 bases from V and 13 bases from J, with 21 bases in between. Germline V CDR1 and CDR2: MDHEN, SYDVKM. The CDR3 has 13 amino acids. The DNA of the CDR3 is TGTGCCAGCAGCCCGGGCCCAATGACAGTCTCCACCTTC. This sequence encodes CASSPGPMTVSTF.

This chain links TRBV7-2 with TRBJ1-2; TRBD1 is a possible D gene (5 bases). The CDR3 extends over 15 amino acids. Trimming left V 3 bases short and J 3 bases short, with 14 bases between. Germline lookup yields CDR1 SGHTA and CDR2 FQGNSA. CDR3 nucleotide sequence: TGTGCCAGCAGCTTGGGGCAGACGGGAGACTATGGCTACACCTTC. Residues: CASSLGQTGDYGYTF.

This chain joins TRBV7-9 and TRBJ2-2, with unresolved D. V gave up 5 bases and J gave up 7 bases, with 8 bases separating them. The CDR3 length is 12 residues. The germline gives CDR1 SEHNR, CDR2 FQNEAQ (reference sequence). CDR3 bases: TGTGCCAGCAGCGCTATAAACGGGGAGCTGTTTTTT. Its protein is CASSAINGELFF.

The CDR3 nucleotides read TGTGCCAGAAGCTTGAGAGACTGCTCTGGAAACACCATATATTTT. It encodes CARSLRDCSGNTIYF. This chain connects TRBV5-3 to TRBJ1-3; D gene unclear. TRBV5-3 falls under the ORF class, with uncertain function. The V end lost 1 base, the J end lost 0 bases, and 8 bases lay between the germline ends. This CDR3 contains 15 residues.

This clone turned up a few times. This chain uses TRBV30 with TRBJ1-2, with D tentatively TRBD1 (5 bases). CDR1 is GTSNPN, CDR2 SVGIG, per germline (reference sequence). With 4 bases removed from V and 0 bases from J, the gap between germline ends came to 9 bases. The CDR3 extends over 13 amino acids. The CDR3 DNA reads TGTGCCTGGACGACAGTCGCTAACTATGGCTACACCTTC. Amino acid sequence: CAWTTVANYGYTF.

This sequence joins TRBV29-1 and TRBJ1-1; 7 bases match TRBD1. The CDR3 sequence is 15 residues long. V gave up 4 bases and J gave up 0 bases; unmatched junction bases: 8. From germline, CDR1 is SQVTM and CDR2 ANQGSEA. The CDR3 is CSVGGQGDMNTEAFF. The CDR3 DNA follows: TGCAGCGTTGGCGGCCAGGGGGACATGAACACTGAAGCTTTCTTT.

This clone appeared once. This rearrangement joins TRBV20-1 to TRBJ1-1; a weak D match, TRBD1 (5 bases). The CDR3 totals 13 residues. The V end lost 3 bases, the J end lost 5 bases, and 13 bases lay between the germline ends. CDR1 is DFQATT, CDR2 SNEGSKA, per germline (reference sequence). In nucleotides, the CDR3 is TGCAGTGCTAGTTGGGGCTCCAGGACTGAAGCTTTCTTT. Its translation: CSASWGSRTEAFF.